The 17 T cell receptor beta chains reported below all come from one sample, sequenced in a study of blood T cells in healthy people across ages. A J-beta primer mix and a sample-barcoded 5' primer were used in a second PCR of about 6 to 12 cycles. TCRdb processed the 5' RACE reads anew with MiXCR; each CDR3 protein has one entry. The sample has around 1,000,000 distinct CDR3 sequences, 20% to 25% seen once. The same data also went into a second study, on T cells of mothers and their children.

The sequenced sample consisted of blood. These receptors all come from a girl aged 2 to 10 in good health.

The chain couples TRBV20-1 to TRBJ1-5; D is ambiguous. This CDR3 is built from 15 residues. V was clipped by 0 bases and J by 5 bases, with 14 bases between them. Germline CDR1 and CDR2: DFQATT and SNEGSKA (reference sequence). The CDR3 protein is CSAREHGYRDQPQHF. DNA for the CDR3: TGCAGTGCTAGAGAACACGGGTATAGAGATCAGCCCCAGCATTTT.

The V call is TRBV5-8, the J call TRBJ1-5, with 12 bases fitting TRBD1. In germline, CDR1 is SGHTS, CDR2 YDEGEE. The CDR3 spans 15 residues. V lost 3 bases to trimming and J lost 7 bases; unmatched junction nucleotides: 5. The CDR3 loop is CASSWGTGGYQPQHF. The CDR3 DNA sequence: TGTGCCAGCAGCTGGGGGACAGGGGGCTACCAGCCCCAGCATTTT.

The chain combines TRBV27 with TRBJ2-5; the D gene is possibly TRBD2 (6 bases). The DNA end is more similar to TRBJ2-1, so the J call may be wrong. Germline lookup yields CDR1 MNHEY and CDR2 SMNVEV (reference sequence). The CDR3 runs 13 residues. The CDR3 DNA sequence: TGTGCCAGCAGCTGGGGGGAATTGAGTGAGCAGTTCTTC. Its translation is CASSWGELSEQFF.

V and J are TRBV5-1 and TRBJ2-7; D might be TRBD1 (6 bases). CDR1 is SGHRS and CDR2 is YFSETQ in the germline V gene. Between the trimmed V and J ends, which lost 9 bases and 3 bases, there was a span of 22 bases. The CDR3 spans 15 residues. CDR3 in amino acids: CANSRMTGSLYEQYF. The CDR3 bases are TGCGCCAACTCACGGATGACAGGTTCCCTCTACGAGCAGTACTTC.

V gene TRBV7-6 combines with J gene TRBJ1-2, with 7 bases matching TRBD1. The CDR3 covers 14 residues. J was trimmed by 6 bases and V by 1 base; bases with no gene match: 5. From germline, CDR1 is SGHVS and CDR2 FNYEAQ. CDR3 amino acids: CASSLGGGGNGYTF. The CDR3 region has the DNA TGTGCCAGCAGCTTAGGGGGAGGGGGCAATGGCTACACCTTC.

This chain uses TRBV7-2 with TRBJ2-1; D uncertain. The CDR3 has 12 residues. Trimming took off 7 bases at V and 5 bases at J, with 9 bases between the two ends. Germline V gene data show CDR1 as SGHTA and CDR2 as FQGNSA. In nucleotides, the CDR3 is TGTGCCAGCACCACCTTTAACAATGAGCAGTTCTTC. The encoded protein is CASTTFNNEQFF.

This clonotype was observed a handful of times. The CDR3 DNA is TGTGCCACCAGTGATGTGTGGAGCGGGGTGAACACCGGGGAGCTGTTTTTT. It codes for CATSDVWSGVNTGELFF. The chain is built from TRBV24-1 and TRBJ2-2, with 7 bases aligning to TRBD2. V was pared by 3 bases and J by 1 base, with 7 bases of the junction left unmatched. There are 17 residues in the CDR3. From germline, CDR1 is KGHDR and CDR2 SFDVKD.

Only a few counts were recorded for this clonotype. The chain employs TRBV6-5 and TRBJ2-1; D unclear. The germline gives CDR1 MNHEY, CDR2 SVGAGI. V lost 7 bases to trimming and J lost 1 base, with 11 bases between them. The CDR3 loop spans 14 amino acids. CDR3 residues: CASNQLTSYNEQFF. DNA of the CDR3: TGTGCCAGCAATCAGTTGACATCCTACAATGAGCAGTTCTTC.

The chain links TRBV7-9 to TRBJ1-4; D is unresolved. The CDR3 contains 14 residues. CDR1 and CDR2 (germline): SEHNR, FQNEAQ (reference sequence). V gave up 2 bases and J gave up 6 bases, with 10 bases separating them. The CDR3 DNA reads as TGTGCCAGCAGCTTAAGGGTAGAAGATGAAAAACTGTTTTTT. Amino acid sequence: CASSLRVEDEKLFF.

This clonotype was counted once. The V and J genes are TRBV15 and TRBJ1-4; 9 bases align to TRBD1. Trimming took 1 base from V and 4 from J; bases not matched to a gene: 1. The germline V gene encodes CDR1 LNHNV and CDR2 YYDKDF (reference sequence). The CDR3 length is 15 residues. CDR3 DNA: TGTGCCACCAGCAGAGGGGACAGGGATAATGAAAAACTGTTTTTT. It specifies CATSRGDRDNEKLFF. Full variable domain (missing parts from reference TRBV15 and TRBJ1-4): DAMVIQNPRYQVTQFGKPVTLSCSQTLNHNVMYWYQQKSSQAPKLLFHYYDKDFNNEADTPDNFQSRRPNTSFCFLDIRSPGLGDTAMYLCATSRGDRDNEKLFFGSGTQLSVL.

This sequence joins TRBV29-1 and TRBJ1-2; D not certain. CDR1 SQVTM and CDR2 ANQGSEA come from the germline V gene. The V end was cut by 5 bases, the J end by 5 bases, with 9 bases between. The CDR3 covers 11 residues. As DNA, the CDR3 is TGCAGCGTTCTAGCCCTATATGGCTACACCTTC. Translated, it gives CSVLALYGYTF.

This chain joins TRBV27 and TRBJ1-4; 10 bases are shared with TRBD1. The germline V gene has CDR1 MNHEY and CDR2 SMNVEV (reference sequence). The CDR3 is 13 residues long. V lost 6 bases to trimming and J lost 8 bases; unmatched junction nucleotides: 3. CDR3 nucleotide sequence: TGTGCCAGCAGCGACAGGGGGCGGGAAAAACTGTTTTTT. This translates into CASSDRGREKLFF.

This chain links TRBV12-3 or TRBV12-4 with TRBJ1-2; no clear D gene. Deletions cut 0 bases from V and 0 bases from J, with 2 bases between. The CDR3 has 13 residues. The chain's CDR3 is CASSLATNYGYTF. CDR3 nucleotides: TGTGCCAGCAGTTTAGCGACTAACTATGGCTACACCTTC.

The chain recombines TRBV5-1 with TRBJ2-7; either TRBD1 or TRBD2 may fit D (5 bases each). Germline CDR1 reads SGHRS; CDR2 reads YFSETQ. The CDR3 is 17 amino acids. V was shortened by 4 bases and J by 5 bases, with 25 bases between the two germline ends. The CDR3 DNA reads as TGCGCCAGCAGCCCGCAGGGACCGCCCGTTGGTGTCCACGAGCAGTACTTC. Translation gives CASSPQGPPVGVHEQYF.

The J gene is TRBJ2-7, the V gene TRBV12-3 or TRBV12-4, with 8 bases lining up with TRBD1. There are 14 residues in the CDR3. The V segment lost 5 bases and the J segment 2 bases; nucleotides outside the gene matches: 5. CDR3 bases: TGTGCCAGCAGTCGGGGACAGGACCCCTACGAGCAGTACTTC. It is translated as CASSRGQDPYEQYF.

The DNA of the CDR3 is TGCGCCAGCAGCCAAGATGTCGAACGGGGAAATGGCTACACCTTC. Translation gives CASSQDVERGNGYTF. V and J are TRBV4-3 and TRBJ1-2, with unresolved D. Germline CDR1 reads LGHNA; CDR2 reads YSLEER. The CDR3 length is 15 residues. Trimming took 0 bases from V and 6 from J, leaving 14 bases between them.

This clonotype was detected a few times. The chain joins TRBV7-2 to TRBJ1-5, with a tentative D call TRBD1 (5 bases). Germline values: CDR1 SGHTA, CDR2 FQGNSA. There are 14 residues in the CDR3. V was pared by 3 bases and J by 5 bases, with 11 bases between. CDR3 in DNA: TGTGCCAGCAGCTTCGCAGGGTTGTATCAGCCCCAGCATTTT. As protein: CASSFAGLYQPQHF.